The 29 T cell receptor beta chains in this list originate from one sample, sequenced in a study of T-cell memory formation after mild COVID-19. TCRdb re-analysed the 5' RACE reads in MiXCR, keeping a single row per CDR3 protein. The data contain roughly 600,000 distinct CDR3 sequences, more than 15% of them singletons. Sequencing was carried out using PBMCs or a T cell subset sorted from them (not recorded which). Every receptor here comes from an adult woman who had mild COVID-19 (a few samples of this study predate the infection). Cell type and time point are not known.

The chain links TRBV27 to TRBJ2-7; 7 positions match TRBD2. Per germline, CDR1 MNHEY and CDR2 SMNVEV (reference sequence). This CDR3 has 15 amino acids. V lost 6 bases and J lost 2; bases outside the gene matches: 10. The CDR3 sequence: CASSDKSGNPYEQYF. Here the CDR3 DNA reads TGTGCCAGCAGCGATAAAAGCGGGAACCCCTACGAGCAGTACTTC.

This clonotype has only a few counts. The chain employs TRBV7-6 and TRBJ2-3, with 7 bases that match TRBD2. The V segment lost 4 bases and the J segment 0 bases; nucleotides outside the gene matches: 13. This CDR3 has 18 amino acids. Germline V CDR1 and CDR2: SGHVS, FNYEAQ. This CDR3 reads CASSSNNVGGRSTDTQYF. CDR3 sequence (DNA): TGTGCCAGCAGCTCCAACAACGTCGGGGGGAGGAGCACAGATACGCAGTATTTT.

The CDR3 loop reads CASRIPGQGVDGYTF. DNA for the CDR3: TGTGCCAGCAGAATACCGGGACAGGGGGTCGATGGCTACACCTTC. V and J are TRBV2 and TRBJ1-2, with 11 positions matching TRBD1. CDR1 is SNHLY and CDR2 is FYNNEI in the germline V gene. Unmatched junction bases numbered 9, after V lost 6 bases and J lost 6 bases. The CDR3 contains 15 residues.

This clonotype was counted a few times. The gene calls are TRBV4-2 and TRBJ2-3, with TRBD1 identical over 8 bases. The CDR3 runs to 16 residues. The junction had 5 bases not matched to a gene; V was cut back by 1 base and J by 2 bases. Germline assignment: CDR1 LGHNA and CDR2 YNFKEQ. CDR3 protein: CASSQGRTGTTDTQYF. In nucleotides, the CDR3 is TGTGCCAGCAGCCAAGGGAGGACAGGGACCACAGATACGCAGTATTTT.

V is TRBV7-8 and J is TRBJ2-7; D is unclear. The CDR3 totals 12 residues. CDR1 and CDR2 from the germline V gene are SGHVS and FQNEAQ. V was shortened by 6 bases and J by 1 base, with 7 bases between the two germline ends. CDR3 coding DNA: TGTGCCAGCAGTACGCCTTCCTACGAGCAGTACTTC. The encoded protein is CASSTPSYEQYF.

This chain connects TRBV5-1 to TRBJ2-3; D is undetermined. Deletions cut 4 bases from V and 4 bases from J, with 4 bases between. CDR1 is SGHRS, CDR2 YFSETQ, per germline. The CDR3 loop spans 11 amino acids. This CDR3 reads CASSHADTQYF. The CDR3 nucleotides are TGCGCCAGCAGCCATGCAGATACGCAGTATTTT.

This clonotype was detected ten times or more. DNA of the CDR3: TGTGCCAGCAGCATACTAGAGACCCAGTACTTC. It specifies CASSILETQYF. The V gene is TRBV7-6, the J gene TRBJ2-5; no definite D call. The CDR3 spans 11 residues. Trimming took 5 bases from V and 4 from J, leaving 5 bases between them. Germline V lookup: CDR1 SGHVS, CDR2 FNYEAQ.

J is TRBJ2-3 and V is TRBV10-3; 8 nucleotides line up with TRBD2. Germline CDR1 ENHRY, CDR2 SYGVKD. V shed 4 bases and J 2 bases; nucleotides not matched to a gene: 5. This CDR3 has 15 residues. CDR3 sequence reads: CAISVNGGDTDTQYF. The CDR3 DNA reads TGTGCCATCAGTGTAAACGGGGGGGACACAGATACGCAGTATTTT.

This clonotype has a count of ten or more. The gene calls are TRBV3-1 and TRBJ1-1, with D possibly being TRBD1 (6 bases). This CDR3 is 15 amino acids long. CDR1 is LGHDT, CDR2 YNNKEL, per germline (reference sequence). The V end was cut by 0 bases, the J end by 2 bases, with 10 bases between. CDR3 region: CASSQDGGSNTEAFF. The CDR3 DNA reads as TGTGCCAGCAGCCAAGATGGGGGCAGCAACACTGAAGCTTTCTTT.

This chain connects TRBV20-1 to TRBJ1-1; tentatively, D is TRBD1 (5 bases). Trimming took 4 bases from V and 5 from J, leaving 20 bases between them. CDR3 length: 15 amino acids. From germline, CDR1 is DFQATT and CDR2 SNEGSKA (reference sequence). The CDR3 DNA sequence: TGCAGTGCTACGGCCGTTGTGGGACTCGGGACTGAAGCTTTCTTT. Protein product: CSATAVVGLGTEAFF.

Only a few counts were recorded for this clonotype. The chain couples TRBV11-2 to TRBJ2-5, with 14 bases fitting TRBD2. Germline V CDR1 and CDR2: SGHAT, FQNNGV. The trim removed 1 base at V and 1 base at J, leaving 8 bases unmatched. The CDR3 loop spans 19 amino acids. This chain's CDR3 is CASSLGTSGGLILQETQYF. The CDR3 region has the DNA TGTGCCAGCAGCTTAGGGACTAGCGGGGGGCTAATACTCCAAGAGACCCAGTACTTC.

About this clonotype: One end of the junction varies from germline; a read error may be responsible. The chain uses TRBV27 and TRBJ2-3, with a tentative D call TRBD1 (6 bases). CDR1 and CDR2 from the germline V gene are MNHEY and SMNVEV (reference sequence). CDR3 size: 16 residues. The CDR3 protein is CASSSPRIRGTDTHYF. The CDR3 DNA reads as TGTGCCAGCAGTTCCCCCCGGATCAGGGGCACAGATACGCACTATTTT.

The chain employs TRBV7-2 and TRBJ2-3; D gene ambiguous. The CDR3 spans 11 residues. The germline V and J ends were trimmed by 4 bases and 7 bases, with 6 bases remaining between them. Germline-derived CDR1 and CDR2 are SGHTA and FQGNSA. CDR3 amino acids: CASSSSHTQYF. Here the CDR3 DNA reads TGTGCCAGCAGCTCGAGTCATACGCAGTATTTT. The whole variable domain, filled in from reference TRBV7-2 and TRBJ2-3, reads GAGVSQSPSNKVTEKGKDVELRCDPISGHTALYWYRQSLGQGLEFLIYFQGNSAPDKSGLPSDRFSAERTGGSVSTLTIQRTQQEDSAVYLCASSSSHTQYFGPGTRLTVL.

V usage is TRBV29-1 and J usage is TRBJ2-1, with D perhaps TRBD1 or TRBD2 (5 bases each). CDR1 is SQVTM, CDR2 ANQGSEA, per germline. The CDR3 has 14 residues. Trimming removed 3 bases at V and 4 bases at J, with 13 bases between. Here the CDR3 DNA reads TGCAGCGTTGAGGGGGTCTTAGTATACAATGAGCAGTTCTTC. Amino acid sequence: CSVEGVLVYNEQFF.

The V and J genes are TRBV11-1 and TRBJ2-5; 7 bases are a match to TRBD2. The V and J ends lost 5 bases and 1 base, in that order; junction bases with no gene match: 10. Germline values: CDR1 SGHAT, CDR2 FQDESV (reference sequence). The CDR3 is made up of 16 amino acids. The chain's CDR3 is CASSLTRASGQETQYF. The CDR3 DNA reads as TGTGCCAGCAGCCTCACCCGGGCTAGCGGCCAAGAGACCCAGTACTTC.

The J gene is TRBJ1-1, the V gene TRBV30, with 8 positions matching TRBD1. Germline V gives CDR1 GTSNPN, CDR2 SVGIG (reference sequence). With 7 bases clipped from V and 4 bases from J, the junction kept 8 bases outside the gene matches. The CDR3 totals 13 residues. The CDR3 region has the DNA TGTGCCTTAAGGACAGGGCTGGGCACTGAAGCTTTCTTT. Amino acids: CALRTGLGTEAFF.

This sequence joins TRBV7-9 and TRBJ2-3; D unresolved. Trimming removed 6 bases at V and 5 bases at J, with 12 bases between. The CDR3 consists of 13 residues. From germline, CDR1 is SEHNR and CDR2 FQNEAQ (reference sequence). DNA of the CDR3: TGTGCCAGCAGGAAGGACGGACGAGATACGCAGTATTTT. Amino acid sequence: CASRKDGRDTQYF. The variable domain in full, with the rest retrieved from reference TRBV7-9 and TRBJ2-3, is DTGVSQNPRHKITKRGQNVTFRCDPISEHNRLYWYRQTLGQGPEFLTYFQNEAQLEKSRLLSDRFSAERPKGSFSTLEIQRTEQGDSAMYLCASRKDGRDTQYFGPGTRLTVL.

This chain uses TRBV18 with TRBJ2-7; D not certain. Germline V lookup: CDR1 KGHSH, CDR2 LQKENI. This CDR3 comprises 14 residues. Trimming left V 5 bases short and J 5 bases short, with 16 bases between. CDR3 sequence (DNA): TGTGCCAGCTCATCAGGCCCCCAAGGCAACGAGCAGTACTTC. Translation: CASSSGPQGNEQYF.

CDR3 DNA sequence: TGTGCCAGCAGTATCACAGGGATTAATCAGCCCCAGCATTTT. This gives the protein CASSITGINQPQHF. The chain uses TRBV27 and TRBJ1-5; the D gene is possibly TRBD1 (6 bases). V lost 5 bases and J lost 4, with 12 bases in between. Germline V gene sequence: CDR1 MNHEY, CDR2 SMNVEV (reference sequence). This CDR3 comprises 14 residues.

There are a few counts of this clonotype. The chain joins TRBV3-1 to TRBJ2-5; D is uncertain. The CDR3 is 15 amino acids. Germline V gene data show CDR1 as LGHDT and CDR2 as YNNKEL (reference sequence). V lost 1 base and J lost 2, with 11 bases in between. CDR3 sequence: CASSQGFGQQETQYF. CDR3 bases: TGTGCCAGCAGCCAAGGATTCGGGCAGCAAGAGACCCAGTACTTC.

The table lists this clonotype with many counts. The V gene is TRBV4-3, the J gene TRBJ2-7, with unresolved D. Trimming left V 0 bases short and J 3 bases short, with 9 bases between. This CDR3 has 14 residues. Germline values: CDR1 LGHNA, CDR2 YSLEER. The CDR3 region has the DNA TGCGCCAGCAGCCAAGATGGGTGGGACTACGAGCAGTACTTC. Translating it yields CASSQDGWDYEQYF.

The genes are TRBV7-8 and TRBJ2-3; D uncertain. The CDR3 covers 18 residues. Trimming removed 1 base from V and 2 bases from J, with 19 bases in between. CDR1 is SGHVS, CDR2 FQNEAQ, per germline. The DNA for the CDR3 is TGTGCCAGCAGCTTAGGCTTTCTCGCGACAAGTTACACAGATACGCAGTATTTT. Its translation is CASSLGFLATSYTDTQYF.

This clonotype was seen a handful of times. The J gene is TRBJ2-1, the V gene TRBV7-3, with a tentative D call TRBD1 (6 bases). The germline gives CDR1 SGHTA, CDR2 FQGTGA. This CDR3 has 15 residues. The ends were cut back, 4 bases at V and 6 bases at J, with 16 bases in the middle. CDR3: CASSSYELGGNEQFF. In DNA, the CDR3 is TGTGCCAGCAGCTCCTACGAGTTAGGGGGCAATGAGCAGTTCTTC.

Only a few counts were recorded for this clonotype. The J gene is TRBJ2-7, the V gene TRBV6-5; the match to TRBD1 covers 7 bases. The germline gives CDR1 MNHEY, CDR2 SVGAGI. With 8 bases clipped from V and 6 bases from J, the junction kept 16 bases outside the gene matches. The CDR3 length is 15 residues. In nucleotides, the CDR3 is TGTGCCAGCCATAGCCTGACAGGGAAGGCGCGCGAGCAGTACTTC. As protein: CASHSLTGKAREQYF.

This clonotype was observed a handful of times. The J gene is TRBJ2-3, the V gene TRBV5-1, with 8 bases that match TRBD2. CDR1 SGHRS and CDR2 YFSETQ come from the germline V gene. The CDR3 sequence is 15 residues long. J was trimmed by 9 bases and V by 4 bases; bases with no gene match: 13. CDR3 in amino acids: CASSPRAGAQVTQYF. The DNA for the CDR3 is TGCGCCAGCAGCCCAAGAGCGGGGGCCCAAGTAACGCAGTATTTT.

In its sample, this clonotype was seen a few times. The gene calls are TRBV5-1 and TRBJ1-1, with D unclear. The germline gives CDR1 SGHRS, CDR2 YFSETQ. Trimming cost V 6 bases and J 0 bases, with 9 bases left between them. This CDR3 is built from 13 residues. The CDR3 coding sequence is TGCGCCAGCACGGAGGAGATGAACACTGAAGCTTTCTTT. Translating it yields CASTEEMNTEAFF. The entire variable domain, with the rest obtained from reference TRBV5-1 and TRBJ1-1, is as follows: KAGVTQTPRYLIKTRGQQVTLSCSPISGHRSVSWYQQTPGQGLQFLFEYFSETQRNKGNFPGRFSGRQFSNSRSEMNVSTLELGDSALYLCASTEEMNTEAFFGQGTRLTVV.

This clonotype was found a few times. CDR3 sequence reads: CSAPRASGSFYEQYF. CDR3 nucleotides: TGCAGTGCTCCCCGTGCTAGCGGGAGTTTCTACGAGCAGTACTTC. V and J are TRBV20-1 and TRBJ2-7, with 10 bases identical to TRBD2. V was pared by 5 bases and J by 3 bases, with 10 bases of the junction left unmatched. CDR1 is DFQATT and CDR2 is SNEGSKA in the germline V gene (reference sequence). The length of the CDR3 is 15 residues.

This clonotype was observed a handful of times. V and J are TRBV20-1 and TRBJ2-7; TRBD2 matches 10 bases. The CDR3 is 14 residues long. V shed 6 bases and J 8 bases; nucleotides not matched to a gene: 13. CDR1 and CDR2 from the germline V gene are DFQATT and SNEGSKA (reference sequence). CDR3 in amino acids: CSAPQASGGSQQYF. CDR3 bases: TGCAGTGCCCCTCAGGCTAGCGGGGGATCACAGCAGTACTTC.

This clonotype was picked up one time. This chain connects TRBV20-1 to TRBJ2-1; D is perhaps TRBD1 or TRBD2 (6 bases each). The CDR3 consists of 13 residues. Germline assignment: CDR1 DFQATT and CDR2 SNEGSKA (reference sequence). Between the trimmed V and J ends, which lost 5 bases and 9 bases, there was a span of 17 bases. This CDR3 is CSAGPTGGAEQFF. The CDR3 nucleotides read TGCAGTGCTGGCCCTACCGGGGGCGCTGAGCAGTTCTTC.